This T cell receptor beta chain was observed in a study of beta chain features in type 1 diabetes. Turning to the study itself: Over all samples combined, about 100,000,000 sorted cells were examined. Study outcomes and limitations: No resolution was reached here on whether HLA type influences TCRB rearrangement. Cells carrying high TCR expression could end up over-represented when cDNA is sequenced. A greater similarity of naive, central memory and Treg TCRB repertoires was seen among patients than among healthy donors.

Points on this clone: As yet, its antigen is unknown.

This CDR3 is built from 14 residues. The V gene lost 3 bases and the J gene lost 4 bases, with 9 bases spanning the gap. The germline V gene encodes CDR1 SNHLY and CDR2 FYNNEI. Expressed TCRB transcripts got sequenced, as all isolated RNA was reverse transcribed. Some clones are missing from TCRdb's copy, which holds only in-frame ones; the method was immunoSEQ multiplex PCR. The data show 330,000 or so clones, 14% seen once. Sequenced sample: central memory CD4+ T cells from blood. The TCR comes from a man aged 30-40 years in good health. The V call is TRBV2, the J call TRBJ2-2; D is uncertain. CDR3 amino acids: CASSEVRATGELFF. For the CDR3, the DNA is TGTGCCAGCAGTGAGGTTCGGGCCACCGGGGAGCTGTTTTTT.